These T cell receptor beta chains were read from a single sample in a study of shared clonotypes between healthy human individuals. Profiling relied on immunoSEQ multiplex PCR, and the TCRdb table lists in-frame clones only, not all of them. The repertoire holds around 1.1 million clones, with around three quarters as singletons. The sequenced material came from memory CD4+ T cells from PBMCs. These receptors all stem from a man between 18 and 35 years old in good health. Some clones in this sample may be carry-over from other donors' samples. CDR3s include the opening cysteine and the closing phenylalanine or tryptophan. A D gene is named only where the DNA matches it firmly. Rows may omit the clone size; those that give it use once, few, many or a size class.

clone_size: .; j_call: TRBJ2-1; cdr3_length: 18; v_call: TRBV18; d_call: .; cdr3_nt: TGTGCCAGCTCACCAAGAATGCGGGGGACAGGATCCTACAATGAGCAGTTCTTC; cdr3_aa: CASSPRMRGTGSYNEQFF
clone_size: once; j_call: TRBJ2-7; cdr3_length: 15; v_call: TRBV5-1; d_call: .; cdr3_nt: TGCGCCAGCAGCTTGGTGGGTCCATCCGCGGGGGAGCAGTACTTC; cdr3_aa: CASSLVGPSAGEQYF
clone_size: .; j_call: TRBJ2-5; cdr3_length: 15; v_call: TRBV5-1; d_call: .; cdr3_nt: TGCGCCAGCAGCTTGACGGGTGTACCTGGGGAGACCCAGTACTTC; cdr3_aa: CASSLTGVPGETQYF
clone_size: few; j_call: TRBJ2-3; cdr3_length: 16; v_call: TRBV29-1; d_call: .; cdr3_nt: TGCAGCTGCACCCTCTACAACGGCGTTAGCACAGATACGCAGTATTTT; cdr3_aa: CSCTLYNGVSTDTQYF
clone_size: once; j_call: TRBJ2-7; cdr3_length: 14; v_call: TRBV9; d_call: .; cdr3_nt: TGTGCCAGCAGCACCACCGGGGGAAGCTACGAGCAGTACTTC; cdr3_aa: CASSTTGGSYEQYF
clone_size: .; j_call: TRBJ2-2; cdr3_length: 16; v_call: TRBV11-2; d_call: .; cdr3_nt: TGTGCCAGCAGCTTAGAGGTTATTCCGGGCACCGGGGAGCTGTTTTTT; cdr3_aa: CASSLEVIPGTGELFF
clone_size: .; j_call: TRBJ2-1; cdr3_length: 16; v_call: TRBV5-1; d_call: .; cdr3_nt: TGCGCCAGCAGCCGACTACCAGGGGCAGGGTACAATGAGCAGTTCTTC; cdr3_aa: CASSRLPGAGYNEQFF
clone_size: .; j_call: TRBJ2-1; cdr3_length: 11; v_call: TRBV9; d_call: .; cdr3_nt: TGTGCCAGCAGCGTAGTTTATGAGCAGTTCTTC; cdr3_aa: CASSVVYEQFF
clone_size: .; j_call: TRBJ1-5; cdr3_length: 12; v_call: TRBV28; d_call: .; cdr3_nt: TGTGCCTCGGAGGGTTGGGATCAGCCCCAGCATTTT; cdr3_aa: CASEGWDQPQHF
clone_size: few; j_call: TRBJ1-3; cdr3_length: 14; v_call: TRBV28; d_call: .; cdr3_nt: TGTGCCAGCAGTTTTCCGAACTCTGGAAACACCATATATTTT; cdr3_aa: CASSFPNSGNTIYF
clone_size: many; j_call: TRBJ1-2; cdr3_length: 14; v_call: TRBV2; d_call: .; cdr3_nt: TGTGCCAGCAGTGAGGGCAGGCCAGCCCGTGGCTACACCTTC; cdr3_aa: CASSEGRPARGYTF
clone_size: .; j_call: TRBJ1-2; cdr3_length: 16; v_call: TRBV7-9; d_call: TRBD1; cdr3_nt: TGTGCCAGCAGCACCCCTCGGACAGGGGGCGAGGATGGCTACACCTTC; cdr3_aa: CASSTPRTGGEDGYTF
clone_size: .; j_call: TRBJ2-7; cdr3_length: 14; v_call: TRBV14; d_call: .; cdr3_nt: TGTGCCAGCAGCCAAGAAGGGGGATTGTACGAGCAGTACTTC; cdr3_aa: CASSQEGGLYEQYF
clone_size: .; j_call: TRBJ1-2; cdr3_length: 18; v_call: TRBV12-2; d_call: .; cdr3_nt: TGTGCAAGTCCCTCGAAGAGGCGAGTCGCCCGAGCTAACTATGGCTACACCTTC; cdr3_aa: CASPSKRRVARANYGYTF
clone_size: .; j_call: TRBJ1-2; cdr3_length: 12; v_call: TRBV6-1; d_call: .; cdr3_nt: TGTGCCAGCTGGGACCCTCCGATGGGCTACACCTTC; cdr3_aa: CASWDPPMGYTF
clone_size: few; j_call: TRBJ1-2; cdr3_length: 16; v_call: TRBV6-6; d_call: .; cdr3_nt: TGTGCCAGCAGTTACGATCGCAGTGGCGGTGGGTCGGGCTACACCTTC; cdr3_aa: CASSYDRSGGGSGYTF
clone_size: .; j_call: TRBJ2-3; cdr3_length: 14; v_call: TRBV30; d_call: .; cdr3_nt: TGTGCCTGGAAGCTCAGCGGCAGCACAGATACGCAGTATTTT; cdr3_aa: CAWKLSGSTDTQYF
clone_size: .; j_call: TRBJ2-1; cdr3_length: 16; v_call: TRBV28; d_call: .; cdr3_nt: TGTGCCAGCAGTTTACCCGGGACAAGCCCTACCAATGAGCAGTTCTTC; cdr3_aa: CASSLPGTSPTNEQFF
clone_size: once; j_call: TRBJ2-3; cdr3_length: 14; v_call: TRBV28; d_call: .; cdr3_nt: TGTGCCAGCAGTTTTGGGGGGACAACAGATACGCAGTATTTT; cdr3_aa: CASSFGGTTDTQYF
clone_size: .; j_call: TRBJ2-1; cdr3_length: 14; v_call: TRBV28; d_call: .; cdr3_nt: TGTGCCAGCAGTTTAGCCCGGACATACAATGAGCAGTTCTTC; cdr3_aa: CASSLARTYNEQFF
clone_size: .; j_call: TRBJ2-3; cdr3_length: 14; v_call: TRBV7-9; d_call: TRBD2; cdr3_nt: TGTGCCAGCAAGGGGCGGGAGTGGACAGATACGCAGTATTTT; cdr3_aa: CASKGREWTDTQYF
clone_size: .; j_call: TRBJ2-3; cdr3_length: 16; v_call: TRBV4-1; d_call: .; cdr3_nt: TGCGCCAGCAGCCAAGGTCGTGGGCCTAGCACAGATACGCAGTATTTT; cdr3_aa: CASSQGRGPSTDTQYF
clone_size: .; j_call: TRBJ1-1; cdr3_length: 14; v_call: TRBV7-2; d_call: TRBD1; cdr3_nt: TGTGCCAGCAGCTTAATGTGGGACAGTCCTGAAGCTTTCTTT; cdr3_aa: CASSLMWDSPEAFF
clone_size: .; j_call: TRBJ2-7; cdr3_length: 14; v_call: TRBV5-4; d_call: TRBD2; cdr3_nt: TGTGCCAGCAGCACGGGACTAGCGAGAAACGAGCAGTACTTC; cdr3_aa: CASSTGLARNEQYF
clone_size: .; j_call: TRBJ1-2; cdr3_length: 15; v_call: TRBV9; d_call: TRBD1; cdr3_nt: TGTGCCAGCAGCGCACGACAGGGGGCTAGCTATGGCTACACCTTC; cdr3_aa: CASSARQGASYGYTF
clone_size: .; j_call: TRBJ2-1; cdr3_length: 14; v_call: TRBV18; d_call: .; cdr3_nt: TGTGCCAGCTCACTATTAGGGGGTCTGGATGAGCAGTTCTTC; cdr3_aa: CASSLLGGLDEQFF
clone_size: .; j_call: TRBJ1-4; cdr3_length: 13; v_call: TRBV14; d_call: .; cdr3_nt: TGTGCCAGCAGCCGAGCCCCTAATGAAAAACTGTTTTTT; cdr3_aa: CASSRAPNEKLFF
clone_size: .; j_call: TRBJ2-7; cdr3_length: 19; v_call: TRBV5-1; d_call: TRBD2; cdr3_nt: TGCGCCAGCAGCTTGGCGGCCGGGGGTAGCGGGAGGTCCTCCTACGAGCAGTACTTC; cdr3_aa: CASSLAAGGSGRSSYEQYF
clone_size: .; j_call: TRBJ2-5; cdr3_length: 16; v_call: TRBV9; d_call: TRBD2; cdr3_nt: TGTGCCAGCAGCGTAGTTTTTCGGACTAGTGGGAAGACCCAGTACTTC; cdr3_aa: CASSVVFRTSGKTQYF
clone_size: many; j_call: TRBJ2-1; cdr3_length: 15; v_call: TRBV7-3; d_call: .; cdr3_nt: TGTGCCAGCAGCTCCAGCGGGCCCGCCTACAATGAGCAGTTCTTC; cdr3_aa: CASSSSGPAYNEQFF
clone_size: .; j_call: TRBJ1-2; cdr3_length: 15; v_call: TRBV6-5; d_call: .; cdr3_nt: TGTGCCAGCAGTTACTCCGGCCGGGTAAACTATGGCTACACCTTC; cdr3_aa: CASSYSGRVNYGYTF
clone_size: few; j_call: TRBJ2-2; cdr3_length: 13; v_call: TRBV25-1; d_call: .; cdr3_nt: TGTGCCAGCAGCTTGACCGGAACCGGGGAGCTGTTTTTT; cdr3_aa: CASSLTGTGELFF
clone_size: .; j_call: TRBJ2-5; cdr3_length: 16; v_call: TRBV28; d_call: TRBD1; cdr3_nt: TGTGCCAGCAGTTCACACGGACAGGGAAACCAAGAGACCCAGTACTTC; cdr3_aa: CASSSHGQGNQETQYF
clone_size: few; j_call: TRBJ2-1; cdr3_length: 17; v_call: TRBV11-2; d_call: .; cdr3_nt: TGTGCCAGCAGCTTAGCGTTAGGGGGGGGATCCTACAATGAGCAGTTCTTC; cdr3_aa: CASSLALGGGSYNEQFF
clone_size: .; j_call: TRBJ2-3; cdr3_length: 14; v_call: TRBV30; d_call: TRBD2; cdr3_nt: TGTGCCTGGACCCAAGCGGGGAACACAGATACGCAGTATTTT; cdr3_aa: CAWTQAGNTDTQYF
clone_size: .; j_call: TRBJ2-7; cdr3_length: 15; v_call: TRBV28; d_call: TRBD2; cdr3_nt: TGTGCCAGCAGCCCCGGTGGTGCGGGAGGGTACGAGCAGTACTTC; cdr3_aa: CASSPGGAGGYEQYF
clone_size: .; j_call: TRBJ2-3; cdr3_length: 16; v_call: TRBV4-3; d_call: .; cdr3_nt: TGCGCCAGCAGCCGCTTTTCGGGGGCTGGCACAGATACGCAGTATTTT; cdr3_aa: CASSRFSGAGTDTQYF
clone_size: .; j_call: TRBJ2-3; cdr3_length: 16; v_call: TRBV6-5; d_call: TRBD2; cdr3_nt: TGTGCCAGCAGTTACTCGGGTAGCGGGACCACAGATACGCAGTATTTT; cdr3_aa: CASSYSGSGTTDTQYF
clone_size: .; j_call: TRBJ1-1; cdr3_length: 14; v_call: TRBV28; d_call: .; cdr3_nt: TGTGCCAGCAGTTTATCTGGGGGGGTCCCTGAAGCTTTCTTT; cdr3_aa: CASSLSGGVPEAFF
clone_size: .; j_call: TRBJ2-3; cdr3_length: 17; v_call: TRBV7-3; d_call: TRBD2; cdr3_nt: TGTGCCAGCAGCTCGATTCCGGGACTAGCGGCCACAGATACGCAGTATTTT; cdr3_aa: CASSSIPGLAATDTQYF
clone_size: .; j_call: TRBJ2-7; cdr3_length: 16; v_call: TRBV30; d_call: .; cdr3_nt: TGTGCCTGGAGTGTACCGGGCCGAAATCCCTCCTACGAGCAGTACTTC; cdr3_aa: CAWSVPGRNPSYEQYF
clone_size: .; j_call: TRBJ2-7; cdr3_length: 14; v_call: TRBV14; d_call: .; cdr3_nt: TGTGCCAGCAGCCTGCTAGAGAGCTCCTACGAGCAGTACTTC; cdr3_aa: CASSLLESSYEQYF